Listed below are T cell receptor beta chains from one sample, sequenced in a study of shared clonotypes between healthy human individuals. Method: immunoSEQ multiplex PCR; TCRdb's copy keeps in-frame clones and lacks some. Among 450,000 to 600,000 clones listed, around 79% were seen once. The sequenced material came from PBMCs. The receptor set was obtained from a woman between 40 and 55 years old in good health. Some clones in this sample may be carry-over from other donors' samples. Both conserved end residues are part of each CDR3. The D gene is left open where the match is weak. The size entry is marked missing in some rows and otherwise reads once, few, many or a size class.

j_gene | v_gene | abundance | d_gene | CDR3nt | CDR3aa
TRBJ1-2 | TRBV6-1 | . | TRBD1 | TGTGCCAGCAGTGAAGCGAACGGACAGGGACATTATGGCTACACCTTC | CASSEANGQGHYGYTF
TRBJ1-1 | TRBV19 | . | . | TGTGCCAGTAAGAGCGGTCCCAACACTGAAGCTTTCTTT | CASKSGPNTEAFF
TRBJ2-7 | TRBV25-1 | . | . | TGTGCCAGCAGTGAGGCAGGACCGAGCTCCTACGAGCAGTACTTC | CASSEAGPSSYEQYF
TRBJ2-7 | TRBV7-8 | . | . | TGTGCCAGCAGCACCCGACTAGTGCCGTCCTACGAGCAGTACTTC | CASSTRLVPSYEQYF
TRBJ1-1 | TRBV29-1 | . | . | TGCAGCGTTGATCGGGGGACTGAAGCTTTCTTT | CSVDRGTEAFF
TRBJ2-1 | TRBV7-8 | . | TRBD2 | TGTGCCAGTCACGGGACTAGCGTTTACAATGAGCAGTTCTTC | CASHGTSVYNEQFF
TRBJ1-1 | TRBV7-6 | once | . | TGTGCCAGCAGCCCCCGGTCCCAGGGCGAAGCTTTCTTT | CASSPRSQGEAFF
TRBJ1-2 | TRBV28 | . | . | TGTGCCAGCAGTTACGGGACGGCGGACTATGGCTACACCTTC | CASSYGTADYGYTF
TRBJ2-7 | TRBV11-2 | . | . | TGTGCCAGCAGCCTCAAAGGTCGGACACGTTTTGAAGAGCAGTACTTC | CASSLKGRTRFEEQYF
TRBJ2-7 | TRBV7-2 | . | TRBD2 | TGTGCCAGCAGCTTAGGGACTAGCGGGTCCTACGAGCAGTACTTC | CASSLGTSGSYEQYF
TRBJ2-1 | TRBV9 | . | TRBD2 | TGTGCCAGCAGCGTCGAAGCGGGAGGCCCCTACAATGAGCAGTTCTTC | CASSVEAGGPYNEQFF
TRBJ2-7 | TRBV7-2 | . | TRBD1 | TGTGCCAGCGGTCTGACAGGGGGCTTAAGGTACGAGCAGTACTTC | CASGLTGGLRYEQYF
TRBJ2-5 | TRBV28 | . | TRBD2 | TGTGCCAGCAGGCCAGCGGGGGGCCAAGAGACCCAGTACTTC | CASRPAGGQETQYF
TRBJ2-2 | TRBV7-2 | . | . | TGTGCCAGCAGCTTAGCCGGGGTTTCCGGGGAGCTGTTTTTT | CASSLAGVSGELFF
TRBJ1-2 | TRBV6-5 | many | TRBD1 | TGTGCCAGCAGTTACAGGGGGCAAGGGGGTGGCTACACCTTC | CASSYRGQGGGYTF
TRBJ1-3 | TRBV28 | . | . | TGTGCCAGCATCCCTTCCCCCCCGGTCTCTGGAAACACCATATATTTT | CASIPSPPVSGNTIYF
TRBJ2-7 | TRBV30 | . | . | TGTGCCTGGAGGGGGCTAGCAAGCTCCTACGAGCAGTACTTC | CAWRGLASSYEQYF
TRBJ2-7 | TRBV6-5 | . | . | TGTGCCAGCAGCCAGGACTTTCAGAGCTCCTACGAGCAGTACTTC | CASSQDFQSSYEQYF
TRBJ2-7 | TRBV14 | . | TRBD1 | TGTGCCAGCAGCGCCTACCGGGGACAGGGCGGCGAGCAGTACTTC | CASSAYRGQGGEQYF
TRBJ2-1 | TRBV6-4 | many | TRBD2 | TGTGCCAGCAGTGACTCGACTAGCGGGTACAATGAGCAGTTCTTC | CASSDSTSGYNEQFF
TRBJ2-1 | TRBV18 | . | TRBD1 | TGTGCCAGCTCACCACGTTACGGGACAGGGTCCAATGAGCAGTTCTTC | CASSPRYGTGSNEQFF
TRBJ1-1 | TRBV29-1 | few | . | TGCAGCGTTGGCCCCCAGGGGAGGAACACTGAAGCTTTCTTT | CSVGPQGRNTEAFF
TRBJ2-7 | TRBV5-1 | once | TRBD1 | TGCGCCAGCAGCTTGGCCTCAATACAGGGGAGATGGTCCTACGAGCAGTACTTC | CASSLASIQGRWSYEQYF
TRBJ1-3 | TRBV7-8 | . | . | TGTGCCAGCAGCCCCACCTCCGGGAGGGGTGGAAACACCATATATTTT | CASSPTSGRGGNTIYF
TRBJ2-3 | TRBV29-1 | . | . | TGCACCCACGCGGGGATCGGCGGGGATACGCAGTATTTT | CTHAGIGGDTQYF
TRBJ1-1 | TRBV5-1 | few | . | TGCGCCAGCAGTTACTCGACTAACACTGAAGCTTTCTTT | CASSYSTNTEAFF
TRBJ2-7 | TRBV30 | . | TRBD2 | TGTGCCTGGAGTTCGGGGAGCGGGAGGTTCAACGAGCAGTACTTC | CAWSSGSGRFNEQYF
TRBJ1-4 | TRBV7-8 | . | TRBD1 | TGTGCCAGCAGCGTCAGGACAGGGGTTGGGGAAAAACTGTTTTTT | CASSVRTGVGEKLFF
TRBJ2-1 | TRBV29-1 | . | TRBD2 | TGCAGCCCCAAAGAGCGTACTAGCGGGGGCTACAATGAGCAGTTCTTC | CSPKERTSGGYNEQFF
TRBJ2-7 | TRBV10-2 | . | TRBD2 | TGCGCCAGTAGTAGCGGGAGGGGGTACGAGCAGTACTTC | CASSSGRGYEQYF
TRBJ1-2 | TRBV30 | . | TRBD1 | TGTGCCTGTCCGGGACAGGGGGCAGGCGGCTACACCTTC | CACPGQGAGGYTF
TRBJ2-7 | TRBV6-1 | . | . | TGTGCCAGCAGTAGGGAGCAGACTAATTTTTACGAGCAGTACTTC | CASSREQTNFYEQYF
TRBJ2-7 | TRBV7-8 | . | . | TGTGCCAGCAGCCCCCCGGACGGAGCCAGCCTAGGCGAGCAGTACTTC | CASSPPDGASLGEQYF
TRBJ1-2 | TRBV11-2 | . | . | TGTGCCAGCAGCCCAGAAAGACATTATGGCTACACCTTC | CASSPERHYGYTF
TRBJ2-3 | TRBV5-6 | . | . | TGTGCCAGCAGCCCGGGACCAAACACAGATACGCAGTATTTT | CASSPGPNTDTQYF
TRBJ1-5 | TRBV28 | . | . | TGTGCCAGCAGTCCCCTGGACGGAAACAATCAGCCCCAGCATTTT | CASSPLDGNNQPQHF
TRBJ2-2 | TRBV7-2 | . | TRBD1 | TGTGCCAGCAGCTCCGGACGGACAGGGGCCGGGGAGCTGTTTTTT | CASSSGRTGAGELFF
TRBJ1-1 | TRBV5-1 | . | . | TGCGCCAGCAGCTCACCCGGGCGGGGGTCCACTGAAGCTTTCTTT | CASSSPGRGSTEAFF
TRBJ2-5 | TRBV2 | . | . | TGTGCCAGCGGGGCAGTCAAAGAGACCCAGTACTTC | CASGAVKETQYF
TRBJ1-1 | TRBV2 | few | . | TGTGCCAGCAGTCGGGCCAGAGGGGCTAACACTGAAGCTTTCTTT | CASSRARGANTEAFF
TRBJ1-3 | TRBV5-1 | . | . | TGCGCCAGCAGCTTGGCGGGGGGATCTGGAAACACCATATATTTT | CASSLAGGSGNTIYF
TRBJ2-7 | TRBV5-1 | . | . | TGCGCCAGCAGCTTACTATCGGGGGCAATATACGAGCAGTACTTC | CASSLLSGAIYEQYF
TRBJ2-4 | TRBV5-1 | . | . | TGCGCCAGCAGCTTGTCGGGGACTGGGGCCAAAAACATTCAGTACTTC | CASSLSGTGAKNIQYF
TRBJ2-2 | TRBV21-1 | many | . | TGTGCCAGCAGCAATCCGTTCGACTTCTACCCTTCGAACACCGGGGAGCTGTTTTTT | CASSNPFDFYPSNTGELFF
TRBJ2-7 | TRBV27 | . | . | TGTGCCAGCAGTCCAAGACGGACGGGGGAGCAGTACTTC | CASSPRRTGEQYF
TRBJ1-6 | TRBV2 | few | TRBD1 | TGTGCCAGCAGTCTTCAGGGGGCTAATTCACCCCTCCACTTT | CASSLQGANSPLHF
TRBJ2-7 | TRBV5-1 | many | . | TGCGCCAGCAGCGCTGGATCCACCTACGAGCAGTACTTC | CASSAGSTYEQYF
TRBJ1-1 | TRBV21-1 | many | . | TGTGCCAGCAGCAAAGAACAGGGGAAAGCTTTCTTT | CASSKEQGKAFF
TRBJ2-7 | TRBV5-1 | . | TRBD1 | TGCGCCAGCAGCTCCGGAACCGGGACAGGGGATGGGCAGTACTTC | CASSSGTGTGDGQYF
TRBJ2-1 | TRBV5-8 | many | . | TGTGCCAGCAGCTTGGCGGCTAATTCCTACAATGAGCAGTTCTTC | CASSLAANSYNEQFF
TRBJ2-3 | TRBV28 | few | TRBD2 | TGTGCCAGCAGTTTTCAAGCGGGAGGTACAGATACGCAGTATTTT | CASSFQAGGTDTQYF
TRBJ2-3 | TRBV6-5 | . | . | TGTGCCAGCAGTTACGCTACACACACAGATACGCAGTATTTT | CASSYATHTDTQYF
TRBJ2-2 | TRBV18 | . | TRBD2 | TGTGCCAGCTCTCCGACTAGCGGGGACACCGGGGAGCTGTTTTTT | CASSPTSGDTGELFF
TRBJ1-2 | TRBV28 | . | . | TGTGCCAGCAGTTTGATAGGGGAGAACTATGGCTACACCTTC | CASSLIGENYGYTF
TRBJ2-7 | TRBV19 | . | TRBD1 | TGTGCCAGTAGTGCACAGGGGATGGGGTACGAGCAGTACTTC | CASSAQGMGYEQYF